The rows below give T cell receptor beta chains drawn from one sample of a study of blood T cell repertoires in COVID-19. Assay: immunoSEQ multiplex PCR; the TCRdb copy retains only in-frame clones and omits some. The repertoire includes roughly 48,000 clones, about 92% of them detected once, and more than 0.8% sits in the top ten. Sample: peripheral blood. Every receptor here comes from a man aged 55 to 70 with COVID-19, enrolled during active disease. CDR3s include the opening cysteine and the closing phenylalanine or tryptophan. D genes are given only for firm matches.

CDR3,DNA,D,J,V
CASSIQVSYEQYF,TGTGCCAGCAGTATTCAGGTCTCCTACGAGCAGTACTTC,.,TRBJ2-7,TRBV28
CASSVQGNLQETQYF,TGTGCCAGCAGCGTACAGGGGAATCTACAAGAGACCCAGTACTTC,TRBD1,TRBJ2-5,TRBV5-6
CASTARDRHYEQYF,TGTGCCAGCACCGCGCGGGACAGACACTACGAGCAGTACTTC,.,TRBJ2-7,TRBV2
CASSVTASSGRLYNEQFF,TGTGCCAGCAGCGTGACCGCATCTAGCGGGAGACTCTACAATGAGCAGTTCTTC,TRBD2,TRBJ2-1,TRBV9
CASSSREREGYLNEQFF,TGTGCCAGCAGCTCCCGGGAGCGGGAGGGCTATTTGAATGAGCAGTTCTTC,TRBD2,TRBJ2-1,TRBV7-3
CASSVGPPSGGGNEQFF,TGTGCCAGCAGCGTAGGTCCCCCTAGCGGGGGGGGCAATGAGCAGTTCTTC,TRBD2,TRBJ2-1,TRBV9
CASSYAGATNYGYTF,TGTGCCAGCAGTTACGCGGGCGCGACGAACTATGGCTACACCTTC,.,TRBJ1-2,TRBV6-5
CASSEAGLYGYTF,TGTGCCAGCAGTGAAGCCGGTCTCTATGGCTACACCTTC,.,TRBJ1-2,TRBV6-1
CASSEGQTLNQPQHF,TGTGCCAGCAGCGAAGGACAGACCCTCAATCAGCCCCAGCATTTT,.,TRBJ1-5,TRBV6-1
CASSLYRDGQPQHF,TGTGCCAGCAGCTTGTACAGGGACGGTCAGCCCCAGCATTTT,.,TRBJ1-5,TRBV5-8
CASSPWASGRTEQYF,TGTGCCAGCAGTCCCTGGGCTAGCGGGAGAACCGAGCAGTACTTC,TRBD2,TRBJ2-7,TRBV27
CASSFQAGSTDTQYF,TGTGCCAGCAGTTTCCAAGCTGGTAGCACAGATACGCAGTATTTT,.,TRBJ2-3,TRBV6-5
CASSQDDRYNTEAFF,TGCGCCAGCAGCCAAGACGACAGGTATAACACTGAAGCTTTCTTT,.,TRBJ1-1,TRBV4-3
CASSLGPPGGAGYTF,TGTGCCAGCAGCTTAGGCCCGCCCGGGGGGGCTGGCTACACCTTC,.,TRBJ1-2,TRBV7-3
CASSLGGTSGRVEQFF,TGTGCCAGCAGCTTAGGGGGGACTAGCGGGAGGGTTGAGCAGTTCTTC,TRBD2,TRBJ2-1,TRBV7-3
CASSTGGYGYTF,TGTGCCAGCAGTACGGGGGGCTATGGCTACACCTTC,.,TRBJ1-2,TRBV12-3/TRBV12-4